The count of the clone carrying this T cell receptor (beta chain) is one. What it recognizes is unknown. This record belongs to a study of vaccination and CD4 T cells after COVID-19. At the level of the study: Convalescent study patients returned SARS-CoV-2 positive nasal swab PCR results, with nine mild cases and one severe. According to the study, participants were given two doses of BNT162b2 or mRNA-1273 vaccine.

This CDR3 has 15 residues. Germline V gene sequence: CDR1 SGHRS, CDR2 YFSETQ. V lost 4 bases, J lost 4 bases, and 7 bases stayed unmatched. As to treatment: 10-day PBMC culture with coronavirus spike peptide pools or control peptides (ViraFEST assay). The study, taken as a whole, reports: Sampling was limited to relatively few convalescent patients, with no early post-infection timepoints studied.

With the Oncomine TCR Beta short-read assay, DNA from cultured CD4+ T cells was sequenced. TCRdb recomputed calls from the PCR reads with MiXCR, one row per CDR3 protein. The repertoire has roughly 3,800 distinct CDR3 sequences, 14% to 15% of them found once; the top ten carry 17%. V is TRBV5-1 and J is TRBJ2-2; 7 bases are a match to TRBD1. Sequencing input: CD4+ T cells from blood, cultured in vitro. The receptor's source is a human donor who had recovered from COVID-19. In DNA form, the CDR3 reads TGCGCCAGCAGCCCCGGGACAGCATTCACCGGGGAGCTGTTTTTT. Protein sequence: CASSPGTAFTGELFF.